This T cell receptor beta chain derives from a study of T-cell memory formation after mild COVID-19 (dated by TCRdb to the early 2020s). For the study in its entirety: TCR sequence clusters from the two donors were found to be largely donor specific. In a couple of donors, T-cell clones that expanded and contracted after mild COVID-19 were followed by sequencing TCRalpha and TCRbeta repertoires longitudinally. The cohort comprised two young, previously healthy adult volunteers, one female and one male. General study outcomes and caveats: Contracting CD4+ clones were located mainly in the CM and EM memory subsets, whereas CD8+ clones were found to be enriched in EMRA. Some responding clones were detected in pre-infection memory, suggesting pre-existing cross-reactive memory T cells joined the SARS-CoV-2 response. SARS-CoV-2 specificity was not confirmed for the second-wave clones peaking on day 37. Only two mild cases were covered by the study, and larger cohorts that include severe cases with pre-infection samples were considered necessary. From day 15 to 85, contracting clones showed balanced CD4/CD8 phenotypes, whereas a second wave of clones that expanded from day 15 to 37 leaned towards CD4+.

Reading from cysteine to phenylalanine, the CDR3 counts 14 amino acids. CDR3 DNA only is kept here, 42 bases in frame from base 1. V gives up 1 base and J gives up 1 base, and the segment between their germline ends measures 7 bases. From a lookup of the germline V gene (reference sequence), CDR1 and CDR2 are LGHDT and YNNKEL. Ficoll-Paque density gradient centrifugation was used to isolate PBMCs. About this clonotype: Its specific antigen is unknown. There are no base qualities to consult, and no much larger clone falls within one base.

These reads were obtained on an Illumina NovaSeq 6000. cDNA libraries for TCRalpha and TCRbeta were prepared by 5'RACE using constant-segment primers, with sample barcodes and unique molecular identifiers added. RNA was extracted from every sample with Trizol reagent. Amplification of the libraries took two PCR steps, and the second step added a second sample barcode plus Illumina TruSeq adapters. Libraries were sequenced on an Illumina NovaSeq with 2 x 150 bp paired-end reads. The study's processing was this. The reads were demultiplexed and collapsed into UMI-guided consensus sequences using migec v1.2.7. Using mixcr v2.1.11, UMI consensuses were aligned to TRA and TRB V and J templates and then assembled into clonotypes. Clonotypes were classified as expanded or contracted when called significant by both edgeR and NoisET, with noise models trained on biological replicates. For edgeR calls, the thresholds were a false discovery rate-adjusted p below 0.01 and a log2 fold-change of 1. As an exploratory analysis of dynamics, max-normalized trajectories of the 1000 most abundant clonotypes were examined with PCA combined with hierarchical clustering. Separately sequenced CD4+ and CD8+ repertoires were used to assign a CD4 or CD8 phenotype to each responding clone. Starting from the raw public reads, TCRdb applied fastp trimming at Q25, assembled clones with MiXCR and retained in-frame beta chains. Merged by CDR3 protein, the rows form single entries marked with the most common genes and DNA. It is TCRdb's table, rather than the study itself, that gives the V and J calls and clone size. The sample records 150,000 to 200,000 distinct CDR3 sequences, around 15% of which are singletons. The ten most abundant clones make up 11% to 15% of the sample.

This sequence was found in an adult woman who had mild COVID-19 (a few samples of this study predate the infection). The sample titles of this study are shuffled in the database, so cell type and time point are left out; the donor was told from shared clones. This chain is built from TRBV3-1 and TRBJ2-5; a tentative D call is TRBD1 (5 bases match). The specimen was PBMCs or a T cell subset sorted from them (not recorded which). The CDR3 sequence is CASSQATVQETQYF. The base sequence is TGTGCCAGCAGCCAAGCGACAGTCCAAGAGACCCAGTACTTC.